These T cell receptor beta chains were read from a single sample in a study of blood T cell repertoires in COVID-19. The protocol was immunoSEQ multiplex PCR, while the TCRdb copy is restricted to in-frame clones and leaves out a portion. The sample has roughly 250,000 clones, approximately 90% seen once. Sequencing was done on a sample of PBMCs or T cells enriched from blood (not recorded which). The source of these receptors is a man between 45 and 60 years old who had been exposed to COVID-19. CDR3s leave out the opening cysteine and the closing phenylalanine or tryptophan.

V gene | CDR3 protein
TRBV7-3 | ASSPAGGTDTQY
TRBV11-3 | ATAQGLNTEAF
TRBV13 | ASRRQGFGELF
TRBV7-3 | ASSLTTSSDTQY
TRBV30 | AWSAKASTGDYT
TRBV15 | ATSRDSGIGGELF
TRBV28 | ASSWGVDQPQH
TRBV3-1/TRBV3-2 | ASSLTAEGDTQY
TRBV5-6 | ASSFVQPSYEQY
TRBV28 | ASSFASAVMNYGYT
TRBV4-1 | ASSRGDRSISGNTIY
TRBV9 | ASSLSGDQPQH
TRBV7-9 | ASSLAQGANEQY
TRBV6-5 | ASRSSGSGYGYT
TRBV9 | ASSWSGEGNQPQH
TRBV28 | ASSPPGRTGSEAF
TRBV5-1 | ASSLGTGGRSGNTIY
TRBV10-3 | AISDQRDDGLTPF
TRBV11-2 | ASSNRGGTNEKLF
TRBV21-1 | ASSKEPRFVGNTIY
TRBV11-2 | ASSPLGGGSGNTIY
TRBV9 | ASSREGQLNYGYT
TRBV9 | ASSVEDGTGGEKLF
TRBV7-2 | ASSFQGNTEAF
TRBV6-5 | ATQKNTEAF
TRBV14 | ASSQWDFNSPLH
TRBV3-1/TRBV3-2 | ASSDRATEAF
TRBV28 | ASSWTGDQPQH
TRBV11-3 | ASSLVGGVGTDTQY
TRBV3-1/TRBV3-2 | ASSQLQGYGYT
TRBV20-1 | SASRAGRYEQY
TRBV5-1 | ASSLGQGKVGYT
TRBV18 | ASSPIRSDEKLF
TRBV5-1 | ASSKEVDTEAF
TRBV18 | ASSPRGSGTYGYT
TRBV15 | ATSRDRITDTQY
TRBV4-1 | ASSQVDFSSGNTIY
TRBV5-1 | ASSLVPYEQY
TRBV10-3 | AINEGLAGATDTQY
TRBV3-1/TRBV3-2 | ASSQEGFRSGTNNEQF
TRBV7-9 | ASSLSHSNTEAF
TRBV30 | AWSGIPGGGRELF
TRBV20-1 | SASRAGSYNEQF
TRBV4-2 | ASSHGTSGSTTGNEQF
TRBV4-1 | ASSFIAGASTGELF
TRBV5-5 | ASSLISGNTEAF
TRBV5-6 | ASSFAEYGYT
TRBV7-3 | ASSEQGALGANVLT